Sequencing of this TCR beta chain was carried out in a study of blood T cell repertoires in COVID-19. Study-level information: The United States, Italy and Spain provided the acute and convalescent COVID-19 samples. The analysed material was cDNA or gDNA that came from T cells, B-cell-depleted T cells, or PBMCs.

In the authors' methods: How many nucleated cells were present was estimated from reference gene primer amplification. Using immunoSEQ multiplex PCR, the repertoire was profiled, and TCRdb retains in-frame clones only, with some absent. That table gives V, J and clone size, and the DNA gave D and trimming. The repertoire includes tens of thousands of clones, around nine tenths of them detected once, and less than 1.5% sits in the top ten. Germline CDR1 is SGHNT and CDR2 is YYREEE (reference sequence). The trim removed 4 bases at V and 1 base at J, leaving 6 bases unmatched. CDR3 size: 16 residues. The receptor was derived from a man in his 60s with acute or convalescent COVID-19. The genes are TRBV5-4 and TRBJ2-1; 9 bases match TRBD1. Sequencing input: peripheral blood. CDR3 residues: CASSRPQGASYNEQFF. The CDR3, as DNA: TGTGCCAGCAGCCGCCCACAGGGGGCTTCCTACAATGAGCAGTTCTTC.